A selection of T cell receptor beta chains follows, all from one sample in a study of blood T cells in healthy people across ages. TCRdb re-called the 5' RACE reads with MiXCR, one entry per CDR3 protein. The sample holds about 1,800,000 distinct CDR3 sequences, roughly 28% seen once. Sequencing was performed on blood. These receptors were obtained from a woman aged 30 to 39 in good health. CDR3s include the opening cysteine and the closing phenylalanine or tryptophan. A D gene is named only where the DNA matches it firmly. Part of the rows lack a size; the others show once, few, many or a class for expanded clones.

CASRPLAGGTYEQYF TGTGCCAGCAGGCCCTTAGCGGGGGGGACCTACGAGCAGTACTTC TRBV28 15 - TRBD2 TRBJ2-7
CASSLGEFGGGAYEQYF TGTGCCAGCAGCTTAGGGGAGTTTGGCGGGGGTGCCTACGAGCAGTACTTC TRBV7-9 17 - TRBD2 TRBJ2-7
CASSLGGVKMNEQFF TGTGCCAGCAGCTTAGGCGGGGTCAAGATGAATGAGCAGTTCTTC TRBV7-2 15 - - TRBJ2-1
CASSEAWDGEQFF TGTGCCAGCAGTGAAGCATGGGACGGTGAGCAGTTCTTC TRBV6-1 13 many - TRBJ2-1
CASSLVGTSYEQFF TGTGCCAGCAGCCTAGTTGGGACTAGCTATGAGCAGTTCTTC TRBV5-5 14 few TRBD2 TRBJ2-1
CSAFLAGITYEQYF TGCAGTGCTTTTCTAGCGGGGATCACCTACGAGCAGTACTTC TRBV20-1 14 many TRBD2 TRBJ2-7
CSVVDGLSGGYTF TGCAGCGTGGTAGACGGACTTTCCGGAGGCTACACCTTC TRBV29-1 13 few - TRBJ1-2
CASSKVVGFYEQYF TGTGCCAGCAGCAAGGTGGTGGGCTTCTACGAGCAGTACTTC TRBV21-1 14 few - TRBJ2-7
CASSPTGDGEKLFF TGTGCCAGCAGCCCAACAGGGGATGGGGAAAAACTGTTTTTT TRBV5-7 14 - TRBD1 TRBJ1-4
CSASCGAVDEQFF TGCAGTGCTAGTTGTGGGGCCGTGGATGAGCAGTTCTTC TRBV20-1 13 - - TRBJ2-1
CASTAPSGLPFF TGCGCCAGCACCGCCCCCTCGGGACTGCCGTTCTTC TRBV10-2 12 - - TRBJ2-1
CSVVKVGHEQFF TGCAGCGTCGTAAAGGTGGGCCATGAGCAGTTCTTC TRBV29-1 12 - - TRBJ2-1